The entry that follows covers one T cell receptor beta chain sequence. The sample originates from a study of T cells of healthy individuals. TCRdb fed the 5' RACE reads into MiXCR, producing one record per CDR3 protein. The repertoire holds 85,000 to 100,000 distinct CDR3 sequences, with approximately 18% as singletons. CDR1 and CDR2 (germline): SGHRS, YFSETQ. The V and J ends lost 0 bases and 7 bases respectively, with 8 bases between them. This CDR3 has 13 amino acids. The sequence derives from a human donor in good health. The rearrangement uses TRBV5-1 and TRBJ2-1; the D is unclear. The CDR3 spells CASSLEAVNEQFF. The CDR3 coding sequence is TGCGCCAGCAGCTTGGAGGCGGTGAATGAGCAGTTCTTC.